The T cell receptor (beta chain) under discussion was sequenced for a study of cytomegalovirus exposure and HLA in healthy donors. The assay was immunoSEQ multiplex PCR, and TCRdb's table has in-frame clones only and misses some. The sample has 100,000 to 150,000 clones; around nine tenths are singletons. These donors were members of the roughly 120-subject validation cohort, a group separate from the approximately 670-subject first cohort. As concerns this clone: What it binds is not known.

Whole-study results and caveats: Some public TCRs appeared in many individuals, while most sequences were rare.

Germline V gives CDR1 SEHNR, CDR2 FQNEAQ (reference sequence). The CDR3 length is 13 residues. V was cut by 5 bases and J by 4 bases, with 11 bases left in between. The chain employs TRBV7-9 and TRBJ1-2; no reliable D call. Sequencing was performed on PBMCs. The receptor was derived from a man younger than 40 in good health and CMV-seronegative. CDR3 sequence: CASSPTTLYGYTF. CDR3 DNA sequence: TGTGCCAGCAGCCCGACGACACTCTATGGCTACACCTTC.